The present entry profiles one T cell receptor beta chain with its context. Its specificity is not known. This sample is drawn from a study of long-term antiretroviral therapy in people with HIV. The overall study: There is a gap of about a decade between the earliest samples and the later 2015 immediate-ART recommendation. Study-wide points: ART was followed by higher diversity that remained below transplant donor controls. CDR3 lengths in HIV samples spanned a narrower range than controls. Blood dates from 2004 to 2017, possibly under older ART regimens.

The V end lost 6 bases, the J end lost 9 bases, and 14 bases lay between the germline ends. CDR1 and CDR2 from the germline V gene are MNHNS and SASEGT. There are 13 residues in the CDR3. Version v3.0 of the immunoSEQ assay ran at survey level. Measured with immunoSEQ multiplex PCR; TCRdb has only the in-frame clones, and not every one. The data hold fewer than 30,000 clones, with approximately 86% observed a single time. This material consisted of unsorted PBMCs, taken 1.8 years before starting antiretroviral therapy. The V gene is TRBV6-1, the J gene TRBJ1-4; no clear D. This clonotype was obtained from a man aged 45-65 years with HIV. CDR3 nucleotide sequence: TGTGCCAGCAGCCCAGAGATATTGCAAAAACTGTTTTTT. This codes for CASSPEILQKLFF.